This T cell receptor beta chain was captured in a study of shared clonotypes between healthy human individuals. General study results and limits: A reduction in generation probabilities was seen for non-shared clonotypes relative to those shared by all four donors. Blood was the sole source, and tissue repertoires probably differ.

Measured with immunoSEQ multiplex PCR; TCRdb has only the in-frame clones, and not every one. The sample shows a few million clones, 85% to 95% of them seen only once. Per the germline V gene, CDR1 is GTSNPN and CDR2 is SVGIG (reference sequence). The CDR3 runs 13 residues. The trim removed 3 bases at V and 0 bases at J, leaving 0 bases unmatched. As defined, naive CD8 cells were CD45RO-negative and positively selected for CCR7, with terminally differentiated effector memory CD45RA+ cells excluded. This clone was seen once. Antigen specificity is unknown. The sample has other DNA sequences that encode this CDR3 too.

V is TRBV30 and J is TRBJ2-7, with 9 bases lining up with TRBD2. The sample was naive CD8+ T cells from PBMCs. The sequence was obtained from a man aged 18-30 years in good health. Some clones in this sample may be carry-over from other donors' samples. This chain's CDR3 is CAWRTSGSYEQYF. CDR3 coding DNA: TGTGCCTGGAGGACTAGCGGCTCCTACGAGCAGTACTTC.